Sequencing of this T cell receptor beta chain was carried out in a study of response to subunit inactivated influenza vaccine. This clonotype was recorded a few times. Its antigen is currently unknown. MiXCR, run by TCRdb on the RT-PCR reads, gives a single entry per CDR3 protein. The sample includes about 610,000 distinct CDR3 sequences, 12% to 15% of them seen just once. Findings and caveats of the study: The authors offered the suggestion that each seasonal influenza vaccination recruits few new T cells.

Per the germline V gene, CDR1 is LGHDT and CDR2 is YNNKEL (reference sequence). Trimming took 1 base from V and 1 from J, leaving 13 bases between them. The CDR3 runs to 16 residues. This TCR derives from a man aged 50-59 years who received an inactivated influenza vaccine. The sequences come from PBMCs from blood, collected roughly 13 days after vaccination. This chain links TRBV3-1 with TRBJ1-1, with D unresolved. CDR3 residues: CASSQAYGIRNTEAFF. The CDR3 DNA reads as TGTGCCAGCAGCCAAGCTTATGGGATCAGGAACACTGAAGCTTTCTTT.